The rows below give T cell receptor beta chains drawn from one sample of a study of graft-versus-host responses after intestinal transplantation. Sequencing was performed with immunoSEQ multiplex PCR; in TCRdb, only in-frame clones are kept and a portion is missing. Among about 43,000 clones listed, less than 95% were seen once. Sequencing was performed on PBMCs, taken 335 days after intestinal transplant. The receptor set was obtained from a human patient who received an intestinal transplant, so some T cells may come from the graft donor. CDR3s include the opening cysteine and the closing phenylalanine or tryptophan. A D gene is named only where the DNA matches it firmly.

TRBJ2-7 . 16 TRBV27 CASSFSGGPSSYEQYF TGTGCCAGCAGTTTTTCGGGGGGCCCCAGCTCCTACGAGCAGTACTTC
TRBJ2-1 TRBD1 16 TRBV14 CASSPGDREHYNEQFF TGTGCCAGCAGCCCCGGGGACAGGGAACACTACAATGAGCAGTTCTTC
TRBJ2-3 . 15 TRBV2 CASSGFRGSTDTQYF TGTGCCAGCAGTGGTTTTAGGGGGTCCACAGATACGCAGTATTTT
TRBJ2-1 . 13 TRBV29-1 CSVRYSGSGLPFF TGCAGCGTTAGATATAGTGGCTCAGGACTGCCGTTCTTC
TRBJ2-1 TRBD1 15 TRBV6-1 CASSESRGRNNEQFF TGTGCCAGCAGTGAGAGTAGGGGGCGAAACAATGAGCAGTTCTTC
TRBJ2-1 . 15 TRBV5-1 CASSLVQGSYNEQFF TGCGCCAGCAGCTTGGTCCAGGGATCTTACAATGAGCAGTTCTTC
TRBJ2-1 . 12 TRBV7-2 CASSLDRNEQFF TGTGCCAGCAGCTTAGATAGGAATGAGCAGTTCTTC
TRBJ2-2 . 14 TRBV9 CASSVDPLAGELFF TGTGCCAGCAGCGTAGACCCGCTGGCCGGGGAGCTGTTTTTT
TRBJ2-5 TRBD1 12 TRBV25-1 CASKGQEETQYF TGTGCCAGCAAAGGACAGGAAGAGACCCAGTACTTC
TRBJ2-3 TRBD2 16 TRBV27 CASALIAGTSTDTQYF TGTGCCAGCGCCTTGATAGCGGGGACTAGCACAGATACGCAGTATTTT
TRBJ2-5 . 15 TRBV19 CASKSRSHYQETQYF TGTGCCAGTAAGTCGAGAAGTCATTACCAAGAGACCCAGTACTTC
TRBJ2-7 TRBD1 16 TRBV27 CASSLSGTGITYEQYF TGTGCCAGCAGTTTATCAGGGACAGGGATCACCTACGAGCAGTACTTC
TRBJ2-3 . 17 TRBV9 CASSASSSVFGTDTQYF TGTGCCAGCAGCGCCTCATCTAGCGTATTTGGCACAGATACGCAGTATTTT
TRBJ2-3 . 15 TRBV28 CASSARSVRADTQYF TGTGCCAGCAGCGCTCGTTCCGTACGTGCAGATACGCAGTATTTT
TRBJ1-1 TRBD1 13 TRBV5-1 CASSGQGNTEAFF TGCGCCAGCAGCGGACAGGGGAACACTGAAGCTTTCTTT
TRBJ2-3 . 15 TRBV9 CASSLTEMGTDTQYF TGTGCCAGCAGCCTTACAGAAATGGGTACAGATACGCAGTATTTT
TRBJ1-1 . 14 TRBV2 CASSVAGENTEAFF TGTGCCAGCAGTGTCGCAGGGGAGAACACTGAAGCTTTCTTT